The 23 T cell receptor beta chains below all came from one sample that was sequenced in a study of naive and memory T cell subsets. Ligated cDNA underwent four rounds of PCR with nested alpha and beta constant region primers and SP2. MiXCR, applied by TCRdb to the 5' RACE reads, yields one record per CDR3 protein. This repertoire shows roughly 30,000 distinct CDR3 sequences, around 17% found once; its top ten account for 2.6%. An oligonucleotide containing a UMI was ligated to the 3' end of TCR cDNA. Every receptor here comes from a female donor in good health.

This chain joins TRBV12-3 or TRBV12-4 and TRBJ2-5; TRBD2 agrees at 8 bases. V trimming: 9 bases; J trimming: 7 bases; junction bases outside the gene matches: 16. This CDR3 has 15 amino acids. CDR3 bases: TGTGCCAGTACTAGCGGACTTGGGGGGGTGTCGACCCAGTACTTC. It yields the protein CASTSGLGGVSTQYF.

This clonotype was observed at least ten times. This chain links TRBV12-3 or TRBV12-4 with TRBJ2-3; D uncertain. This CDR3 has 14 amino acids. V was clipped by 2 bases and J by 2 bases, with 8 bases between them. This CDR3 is CASSLLVPTDTQYF. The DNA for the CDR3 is TGTGCCAGCAGTTTATTAGTTCCCACAGATACGCAGTATTTT.

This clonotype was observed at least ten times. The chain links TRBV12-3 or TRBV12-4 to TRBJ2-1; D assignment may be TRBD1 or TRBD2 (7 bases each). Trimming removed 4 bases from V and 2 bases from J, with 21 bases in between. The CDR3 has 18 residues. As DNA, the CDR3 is TGTGCCAGCAGTTCGACTAGCAGGGGGGCCTTCCCCTACAATGAGCAGTTCTTC. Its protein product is CASSSTSRGAFPYNEQFF.

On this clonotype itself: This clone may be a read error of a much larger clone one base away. The CDR3 sequence is CSCLRGNTEAFF. The CDR3 nucleotides are TGCAGTTGCTTGAGAGGGAACACTGAAGCTTTCTTT. V is TRBV20-1 and J is TRBJ1-1; no clear D gene. This CDR3 is 12 amino acids long. Trimming stripped 8 bases from V and 1 base from J, with 11 bases between. Germline values: CDR1 DFQATT, CDR2 SNEGSKA (reference sequence).

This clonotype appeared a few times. CDR3 bases: TGTGCCACTACGGGAGTCGGGGACTCCTACGAGCAGTACTTC. Translating gives CATTGVGDSYEQYF. The chain links TRBV6-2 or TRBV6-3 to TRBJ2-7; perhaps TRBD2 as D (6 bases). This CDR3 contains 14 residues. V gave up 10 bases and J gave up 0 bases, with 16 bases separating them. The germline gives CDR1 MNHEY, CDR2 SVGEGT.

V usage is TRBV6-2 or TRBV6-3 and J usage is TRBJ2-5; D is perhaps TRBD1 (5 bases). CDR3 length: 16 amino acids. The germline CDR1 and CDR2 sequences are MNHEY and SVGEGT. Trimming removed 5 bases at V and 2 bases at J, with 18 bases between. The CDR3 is CASSPRRQGKQETQYF. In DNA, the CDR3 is TGTGCCAGCAGTCCTCGCCGGCAGGGAAAGCAAGAGACCCAGTACTTC.

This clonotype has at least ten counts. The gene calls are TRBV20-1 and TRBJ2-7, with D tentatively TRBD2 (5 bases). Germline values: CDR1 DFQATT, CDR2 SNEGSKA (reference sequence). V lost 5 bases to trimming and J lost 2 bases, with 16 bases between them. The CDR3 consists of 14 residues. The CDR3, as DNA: TGCAGTGCTTTGAACCGGGAATCGCCCTACGAGCAGTACTTC. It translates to CSALNRESPYEQYF.

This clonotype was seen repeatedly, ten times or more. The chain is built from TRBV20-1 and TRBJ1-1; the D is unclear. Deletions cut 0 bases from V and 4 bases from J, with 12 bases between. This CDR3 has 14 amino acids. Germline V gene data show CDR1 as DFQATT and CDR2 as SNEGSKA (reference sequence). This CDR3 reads CSARDPAEVTEAFF. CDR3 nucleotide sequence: TGCAGTGCTAGAGATCCAGCCGAGGTCACTGAAGCTTTCTTT.

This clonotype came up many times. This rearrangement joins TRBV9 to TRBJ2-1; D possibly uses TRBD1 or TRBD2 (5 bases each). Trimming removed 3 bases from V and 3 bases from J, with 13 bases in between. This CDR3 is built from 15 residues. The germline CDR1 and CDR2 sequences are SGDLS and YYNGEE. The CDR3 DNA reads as TGTGCCAGCAGCGACGCCGGGACCCACTACAATGAGCAGTTCTTC. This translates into CASSDAGTHYNEQFF.

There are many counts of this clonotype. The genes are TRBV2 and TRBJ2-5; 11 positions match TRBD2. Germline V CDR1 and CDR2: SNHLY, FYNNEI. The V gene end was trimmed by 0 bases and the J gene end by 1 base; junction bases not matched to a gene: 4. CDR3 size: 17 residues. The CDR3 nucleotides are TGTGCCAGCAGTGAAGCGCTAGCGGGGGGCTCCCAAGAGACCCAGTACTTC. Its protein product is CASSEALAGGSQETQYF.

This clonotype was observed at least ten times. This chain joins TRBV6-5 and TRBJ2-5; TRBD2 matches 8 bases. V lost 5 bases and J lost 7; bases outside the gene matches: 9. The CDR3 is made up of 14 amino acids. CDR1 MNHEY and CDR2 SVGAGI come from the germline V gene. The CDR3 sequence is CASSHNGGAGTQYF. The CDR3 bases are TGTGCCAGCAGTCACAACGGGGGGGCTGGGACCCAGTACTTC.

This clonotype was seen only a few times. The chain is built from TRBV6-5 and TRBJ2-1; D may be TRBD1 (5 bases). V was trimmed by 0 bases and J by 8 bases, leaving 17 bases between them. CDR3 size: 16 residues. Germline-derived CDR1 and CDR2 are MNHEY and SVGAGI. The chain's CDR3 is CASSYSIQGSVYEQFF. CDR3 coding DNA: TGTGCCAGCAGTTACTCGATCCAGGGTAGTGTCTATGAGCAGTTCTTC.

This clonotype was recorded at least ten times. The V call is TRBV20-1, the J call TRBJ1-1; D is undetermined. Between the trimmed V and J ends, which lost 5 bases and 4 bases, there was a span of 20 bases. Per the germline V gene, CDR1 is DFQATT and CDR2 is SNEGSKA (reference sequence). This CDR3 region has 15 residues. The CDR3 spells CSAFRALLWGTEAFF. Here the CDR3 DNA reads TGCAGTGCTTTTCGGGCCCTTCTTTGGGGCACTGAAGCTTTCTTT.

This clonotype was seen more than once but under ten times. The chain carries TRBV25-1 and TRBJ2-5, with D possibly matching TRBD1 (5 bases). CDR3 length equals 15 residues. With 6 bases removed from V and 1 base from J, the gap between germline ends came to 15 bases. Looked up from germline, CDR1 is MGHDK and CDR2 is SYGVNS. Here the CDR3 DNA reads TGTGCCAGCAGCCCAGAGACAGAGCCCCAAGAGACCCAGTACTTC. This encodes CASSPETEPQETQYF.

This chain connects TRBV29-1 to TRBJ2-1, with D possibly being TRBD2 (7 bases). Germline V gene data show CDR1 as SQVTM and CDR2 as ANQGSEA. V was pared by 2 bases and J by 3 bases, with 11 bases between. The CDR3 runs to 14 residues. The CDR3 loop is CSVEMRGHYNEQFF. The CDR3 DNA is TGCAGCGTTGAAATGCGGGGGCACTACAATGAGCAGTTCTTC.

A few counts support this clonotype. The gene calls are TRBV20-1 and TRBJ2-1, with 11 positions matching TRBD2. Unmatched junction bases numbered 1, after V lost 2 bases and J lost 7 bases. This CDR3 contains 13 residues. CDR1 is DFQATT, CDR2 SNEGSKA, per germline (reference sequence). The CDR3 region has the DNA TGCAGTGCTAGACGGACTAGCGGGAATGAGCAGTTCTTC. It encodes CSARRTSGNEQFF.

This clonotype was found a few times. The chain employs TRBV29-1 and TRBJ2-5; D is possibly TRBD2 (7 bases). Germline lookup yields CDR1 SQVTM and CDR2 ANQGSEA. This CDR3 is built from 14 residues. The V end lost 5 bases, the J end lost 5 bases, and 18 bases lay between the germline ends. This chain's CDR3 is CSVLRGAGVETQYF. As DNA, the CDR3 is TGCAGCGTTTTACGGGGGGCCGGGGTTGAGACCCAGTACTTC. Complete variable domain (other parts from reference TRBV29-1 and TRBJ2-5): SAVISQKPSRDICQRGTSLTIQCQVDSQVTMMFWYRQQPGQSLTLIATANQGSEATYESGFVIDKFPISRPNLTFSTLTVSNMSPEDSSIYLCSVLRGAGVETQYFGPGTRLLVL.

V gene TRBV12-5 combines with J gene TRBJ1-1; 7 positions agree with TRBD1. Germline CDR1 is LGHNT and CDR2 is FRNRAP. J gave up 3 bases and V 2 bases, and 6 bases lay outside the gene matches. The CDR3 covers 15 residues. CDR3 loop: CASGLSGTAYTEAFF. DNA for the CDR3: TGTGCTAGTGGTTTGTCCGGGACAGCTTACACTGAAGCTTTCTTT.

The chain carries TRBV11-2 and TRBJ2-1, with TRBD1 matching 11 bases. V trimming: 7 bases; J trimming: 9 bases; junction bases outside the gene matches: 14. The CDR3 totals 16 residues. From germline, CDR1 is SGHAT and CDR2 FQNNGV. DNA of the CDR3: TGTGCCAGCACCAGCCACCAAGGACAGGGGGCGCGTGAGCAGTTCTTC. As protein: CASTSHQGQGAREQFF.

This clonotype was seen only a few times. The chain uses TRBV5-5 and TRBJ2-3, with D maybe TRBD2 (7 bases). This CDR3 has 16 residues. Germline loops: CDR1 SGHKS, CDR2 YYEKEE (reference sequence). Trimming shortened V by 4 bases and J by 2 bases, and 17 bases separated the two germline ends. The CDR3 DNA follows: TGTGCCAGCAGCCCTTGGCCGGGGGGCCTCACAGATACGCAGTATTTT. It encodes CASSPWPGGLTDTQYF.

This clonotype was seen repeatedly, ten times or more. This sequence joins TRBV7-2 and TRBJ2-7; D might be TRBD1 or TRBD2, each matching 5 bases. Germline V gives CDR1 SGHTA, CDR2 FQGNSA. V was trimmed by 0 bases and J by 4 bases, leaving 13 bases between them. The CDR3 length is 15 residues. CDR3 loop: CASSLAAGTLYEQYF. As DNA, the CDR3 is TGTGCCAGCAGCTTAGCGGCAGGGACCTTATACGAGCAGTACTTC.

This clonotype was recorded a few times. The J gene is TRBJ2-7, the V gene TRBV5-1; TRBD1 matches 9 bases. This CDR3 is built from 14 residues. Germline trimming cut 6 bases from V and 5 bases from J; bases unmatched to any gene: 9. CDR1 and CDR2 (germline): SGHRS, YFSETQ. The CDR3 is CASNPDRGPHEQYF. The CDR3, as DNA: TGCGCCAGCAATCCGGACAGGGGTCCCCACGAGCAGTACTTC.

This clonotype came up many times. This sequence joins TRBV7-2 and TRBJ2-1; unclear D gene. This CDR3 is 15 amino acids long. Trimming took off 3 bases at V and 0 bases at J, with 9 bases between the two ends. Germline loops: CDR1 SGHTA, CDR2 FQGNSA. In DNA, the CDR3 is TGTGCCAGCAGCTTTGATCCCAGCTCCTACAATGAGCAGTTCTTC. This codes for CASSFDPSSYNEQFF.